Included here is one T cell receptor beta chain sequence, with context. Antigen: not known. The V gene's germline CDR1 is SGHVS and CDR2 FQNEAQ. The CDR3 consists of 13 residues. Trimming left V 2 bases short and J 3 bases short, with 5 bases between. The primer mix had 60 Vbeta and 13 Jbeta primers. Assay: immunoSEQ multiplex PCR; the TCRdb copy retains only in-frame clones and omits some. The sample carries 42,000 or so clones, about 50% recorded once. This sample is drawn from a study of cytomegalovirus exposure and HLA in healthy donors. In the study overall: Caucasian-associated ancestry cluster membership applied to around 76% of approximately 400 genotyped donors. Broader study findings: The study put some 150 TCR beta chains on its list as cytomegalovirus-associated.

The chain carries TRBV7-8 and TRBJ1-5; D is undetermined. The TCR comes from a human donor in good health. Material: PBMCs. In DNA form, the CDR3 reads TGTGCCAGCAGCTTAACAGACAATCAGCCCCAGCATTTT. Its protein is CASSLTDNQPQHF.